The clone carrying this TCR beta chain appeared a few times. Its antigen remains unknown. The TCRbeta library was prepared with unique molecular identifiers. MiXCR, run by TCRdb on the PCR reads, gives a single entry per CDR3 protein. The sample gives roughly 670,000 distinct CDR3 sequences, roughly 14% of which show up once; around 0.79% is in the top ten. The data were taken from a study of T-cell reconstitution after alpha-beta-depleted transplantation in children. Study results and limitations: T-cell numbers and diversity, one year after transplant, stemmed largely from T cells that were newly produced. Certain patients had high TCRbeta diversity at day 60, and it came from recipient T cells and thymic progenitors that survived. As was reported, about two months after transplant, alpha-beta T cells came from several hundred expanded graft clones.

The sequence came from a girl aged 2 to 9 with congenital amegakaryocytic thrombocytopenia, due to receive a stem cell transplant. The sample here was PBMCs, taken before TCRalphabeta/CD19-depleted stem cell transplant.

The CDR3 nucleotides are TGTGCCAGCAGCTTAGGAGCTAGTGCCCTCAATGAGCAGTTCTTC. The encoded protein is CASSLGASALNEQFF. V usage is TRBV7-9 and J usage is TRBJ2-1; D gene unclear. Germline CDR1 is SEHNR and CDR2 is FQNEAQ (reference sequence). The CDR3 is 15 residues long. V was shortened by 1 base and J by 6 bases, with 13 bases between the two germline ends.